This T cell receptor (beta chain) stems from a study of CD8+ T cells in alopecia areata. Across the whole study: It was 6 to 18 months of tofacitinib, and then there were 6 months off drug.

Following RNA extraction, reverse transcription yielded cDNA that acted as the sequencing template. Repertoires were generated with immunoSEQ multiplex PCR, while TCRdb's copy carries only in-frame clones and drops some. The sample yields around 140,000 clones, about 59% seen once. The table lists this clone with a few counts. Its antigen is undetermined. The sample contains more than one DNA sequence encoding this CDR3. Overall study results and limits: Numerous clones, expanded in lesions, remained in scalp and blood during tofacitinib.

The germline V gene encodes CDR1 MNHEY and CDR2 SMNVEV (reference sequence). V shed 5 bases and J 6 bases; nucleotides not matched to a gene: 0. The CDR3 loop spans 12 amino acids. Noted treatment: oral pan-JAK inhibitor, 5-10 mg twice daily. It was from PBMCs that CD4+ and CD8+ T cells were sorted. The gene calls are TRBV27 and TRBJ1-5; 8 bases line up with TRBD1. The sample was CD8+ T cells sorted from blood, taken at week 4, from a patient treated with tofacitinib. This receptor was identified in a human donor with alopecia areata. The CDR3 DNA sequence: TGTGCCAGCAGTACAGGGGGTCAGCCCCAGCATTTT. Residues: CASSTGGQPQHF.